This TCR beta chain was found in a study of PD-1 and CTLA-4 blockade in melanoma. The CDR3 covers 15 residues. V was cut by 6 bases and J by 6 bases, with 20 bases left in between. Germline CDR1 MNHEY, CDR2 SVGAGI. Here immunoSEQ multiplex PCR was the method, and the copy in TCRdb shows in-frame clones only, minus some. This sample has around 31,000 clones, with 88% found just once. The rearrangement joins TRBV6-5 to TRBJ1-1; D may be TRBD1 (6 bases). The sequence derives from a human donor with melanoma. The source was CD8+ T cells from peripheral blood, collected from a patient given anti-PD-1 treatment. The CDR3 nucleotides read TGTGCCAGCAGAGAGGGGCCAGGGGAGTTTCCTGAAGCTTTCTTT. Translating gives CASREGPGEFPEAFF.